This T cell receptor beta chain was recovered during a study of OX40 agonist ivuxolimab in advanced cancers. Study at large: Patients received intravenous ivuxolimab every 2 weeks at 0.01 to 10 mg/kg. With a range of about 20 to 79, age averaged about 58 years, and about 80% were male.

Sequencing used immunoSEQ multiplex PCR; TCRdb keeps in-frame clones, though not all of them. The profile shows 65,000 to 100,000 clones, 70% to 90% of them singletons. Study findings and constraints: Antigen targets of the expanded peripheral T cells went undetermined.

The CDR3 is 11 amino acids. With 2 bases clipped from V and 10 bases from J, the junction kept 3 bases outside the gene matches. Per germline, CDR1 SQVTM and CDR2 ANQGSEA. Details on this clone: The antigen remains unidentified.

This sequence joins TRBV29-1 and TRBJ1-1; 8 bases are a match to TRBD1. The TCR was taken from an adult with an advanced solid tumor such as melanoma, head and neck, liver or kidney cancer. Sequenced material: CD4+ or CD8+ T cells sorted from blood, taken in a trial of the OX40 agonist ivuxolimab. CDR3 sequence: CSVETGGGAFF. The CDR3 DNA sequence: TGCAGCGTTGAAACAGGGGGGGGAGCTTTCTTT.